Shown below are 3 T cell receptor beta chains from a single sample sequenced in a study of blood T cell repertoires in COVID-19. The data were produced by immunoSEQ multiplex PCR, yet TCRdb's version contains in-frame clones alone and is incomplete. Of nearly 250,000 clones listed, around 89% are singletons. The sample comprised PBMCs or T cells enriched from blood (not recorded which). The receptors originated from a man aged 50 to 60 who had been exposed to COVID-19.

The CDR3, as DNA: TGTGCCAGCAGTTTACAAAACAGGGGGCTGGAGGGCTACACCTTC. It is translated as CASSLQNRGLEGYTF. The chain couples TRBV27 to TRBJ1-2; 9 bases are shared with TRBD1. The V segment lost 2 bases and the J segment 8 bases; nucleotides outside the gene matches: 9. CDR3 length: 15 amino acids. Germline loops: CDR1 MNHEY, CDR2 SMNVEV (reference sequence).

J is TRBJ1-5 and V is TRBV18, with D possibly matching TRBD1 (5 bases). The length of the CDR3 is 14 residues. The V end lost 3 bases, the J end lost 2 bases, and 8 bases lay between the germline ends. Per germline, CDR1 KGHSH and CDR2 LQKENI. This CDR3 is CASSPGRGNQPQHF. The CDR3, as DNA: TGTGCCAGCTCACCTGGCAGGGGCAATCAGCCCCAGCATTTT. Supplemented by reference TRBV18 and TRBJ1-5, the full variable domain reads NAGVMQNPRHLVRRRGQEARLRCSPMKGHSHVYWYRQLPEEGLKFMVYLQKENIIDESGMPKERFSAEFPKEGPSILRIQQVVRGDSAAYFCASSPGRGNQPQHFGDGTRLSIL.

CDR3 sequence: CASSLSPGTGSYEQYF. Here the CDR3 DNA reads TGTGCCAGCAGTTTAAGCCCCGGGACAGGGTCCTACGAGCAGTACTTC. V and J are TRBV27 and TRBJ2-7, with 9 nucleotides matching TRBD1. V dropped 2 bases and J dropped 1; count of bases not matched to a gene: 6. The CDR3 has 16 residues. Per germline, CDR1 MNHEY and CDR2 SMNVEV (reference sequence).